This is a list of T cell receptor beta chains from one sample in a study of T cells in Graves' hyperthyroidism and ophthalmopathy. TCRdb re-called the multiplex PCR reads through MiXCR, storing one row per CDR3 protein. The sample carries about 640,000 distinct CDR3 sequences, nearly 45% recorded once. Sequenced input: peripheral blood or thyroid tissue (not recorded which). The source is an adult man with Graves' disease, either hyperthyroidism or ophthalmopathy (not recorded which). The CDR3 runs from the conserved cysteine through the conserved F or W. D genes are given only for firm matches. A clone size is listed for some rows: how often the clone was seen (once, few, many), or a class if it is expanded.

J gene: TRBJ1-2; D gene: TRBD1; V gene: TRBV7-9; clone size: few; CDR3 protein: CASSLGRTGDYGYTF; CDR3 DNA: TGTGCCAGCAGCTTAGGTAGGACAGGAGACTATGGCTACACCTTC
J gene: TRBJ1-5; D gene: NA; V gene: TRBV20-1; clone size: few; CDR3 protein: CSAIETASQPQHF; CDR3 DNA: TGCAGTGCGATAGAGACAGCTAGTCAGCCCCAGCATTTT
J gene: TRBJ1-1; D gene: NA; V gene: TRBV7-2; clone size: many; CDR3 protein: CASSIQRTVNTEAFF; CDR3 DNA: TGTGCCAGCAGCATACAACGGACAGTGAACACTGAAGCTTTCTTT
J gene: TRBJ1-4; D gene: NA; V gene: TRBV11-2; clone size: NA; CDR3 protein: CASSPTTVPNEKLFF; CDR3 DNA: TGTGCCAGCAGCCCGACGACAGTACCTAATGAAAAACTGTTTTTT
J gene: TRBJ1-6; D gene: TRBD1; V gene: TRBV7-9; clone size: many; CDR3 protein: CASSFGTGSPLHF; CDR3 DNA: TGTGCCAGCAGCTTCGGGACAGGGAGTCCCCTCCACTTT
J gene: TRBJ2-7; D gene: NA; V gene: TRBV6-5; clone size: NA; CDR3 protein: CASSWGAGELLYEQYF; CDR3 DNA: TGTGCCAGCAGTTGGGGGGCGGGAGAACTACTCTACGAGCAGTACTTC
J gene: TRBJ2-7; D gene: TRBD2; V gene: TRBV7-9; clone size: once; CDR3 protein: CASSLVAGTMNEQYF; CDR3 DNA: TGTGCCAGCAGCTTGGTAGCGGGGACGATGAACGAGCAGTACTTC
J gene: TRBJ1-4; D gene: NA; V gene: TRBV9; clone size: many; CDR3 protein: CASSVEPGANEKLFF; CDR3 DNA: TGTGCCAGCAGCGTAGAACCGGGAGCTAATGAAAAACTGTTTTTT
J gene: TRBJ2-7; D gene: NA; V gene: TRBV5-1; clone size: NA; CDR3 protein: CASSFITRSYEQYF; CDR3 DNA: TGTGCCAGCAGCTTCATTACGAGGAGCTACGAGCAGTACTTC
J gene: TRBJ1-3; D gene: NA; V gene: TRBV5-1; clone size: NA; CDR3 protein: CASSLGSPGLSGNTVYF; CDR3 DNA: TGCGCCAGCAGCTTGGGGTCGCCCGGCCTCTCTGGAAACACCGTATATTTT
J gene: TRBJ2-5; D gene: NA; V gene: TRBV29-1; clone size: NA; CDR3 protein: CSVETGSETQYF; CDR3 DNA: TGCAGCGTTGAAACAGGGTCGGAGACCCAGTACTTC
J gene: TRBJ2-3; D gene: NA; V gene: TRBV7-8; clone size: NA; CDR3 protein: CASSLSGEADTQYF; CDR3 DNA: TGTGCCAGCAGCTTAAGTGGGGAGGCGGATACGCAGTATTTT
J gene: TRBJ1-4; D gene: NA; V gene: TRBV10-3; clone size: few; CDR3 protein: CASSGDRRSGNEKLFF; CDR3 DNA: TGTGCCAGCAGTGGCGACAGACGGAGCGGTAATGAAAAACTGTTTTTT
J gene: TRBJ1-4; D gene: NA; V gene: TRBV9; clone size: few; CDR3 protein: CASSVTVGTNEKLFF; CDR3 DNA: TGTGCCAGCAGTGTTACAGTAGGAACTAATGAAAAACTGTTTTTT
J gene: TRBJ2-7; D gene: NA; V gene: TRBV7-9; clone size: many; CDR3 protein: CASSYGRPLDEQYF; CDR3 DNA: TGTGCCAGCAGCTACGGAAGGCCCCTCGACGAGCAGTACTTC
J gene: TRBJ2-5; D gene: TRBD2; V gene: TRBV7-2; clone size: NA; CDR3 protein: CASSDSSSGGYQGTQYF; CDR3 DNA: TGTGCCAGCAGTGACTCGAGTAGCGGGGGGTACCAAGGGACCCAGTACTTC
J gene: TRBJ1-4; D gene: NA; V gene: TRBV20-1; clone size: many; CDR3 protein: CSAMAVDEKLFF; CDR3 DNA: TGCAGTGCTATGGCAGTAGATGAAAAACTGTTTTTT
J gene: TRBJ2-5; D gene: NA; V gene: TRBV29-1; clone size: NA; CDR3 protein: CSSSGADWQAQYF; CDR3 DNA: TGCAGCTCATCCGGGGCGGATTGGCAGGCCCAGTACTTC
J gene: TRBJ1-1; D gene: NA; V gene: TRBV12-3/TRBV12-4; clone size: NA; CDR3 protein: CASSVNRDPARAFF; CDR3 DNA: TGTGCCAGCAGCGTAAACCGAGACCCTGCGAGAGCTTTCTTT
J gene: TRBJ1-1; D gene: TRBD1; V gene: TRBV7-9; clone size: many; CDR3 protein: CASSLETGSDKDTEAFF; CDR3 DNA: TGTGCCAGCAGCTTAGAGACAGGGAGTGATAAGGACACTGAAGCTTTCTTT
J gene: TRBJ1-1; D gene: NA; V gene: TRBV15; clone size: once; CDR3 protein: CATSRGLANTEAFF; CDR3 DNA: TGTGCCACCTCCAGGGGACTGGCGAACACTGAAGCTTTCTTT
J gene: TRBJ2-7; D gene: TRBD2; V gene: TRBV7-9; clone size: few; CDR3 protein: CASRLRGDRSYEQYF; CDR3 DNA: TGTGCCAGCCGGTTACGGGGGGACCGCTCCTACGAGCAGTACTTC
J gene: TRBJ2-6; D gene: NA; V gene: TRBV10-3; clone size: NA; CDR3 protein: CAISSDSSGANVLTF; CDR3 DNA: TGTGCCATCAGCTCGGACAGTTCTGGGGCCAACGTCCTGACTTTC
J gene: TRBJ1-2; D gene: TRBD1; V gene: TRBV5-1; clone size: NA; CDR3 protein: CASSQSPGQSYGYTF; CDR3 DNA: TGCGCCAGCAGTCAAAGTCCGGGACAGTCCTATGGCTACACCTTC
J gene: TRBJ2-7; D gene: NA; V gene: TRBV7-9; clone size: NA; CDR3 protein: CAWSGGLALTYEQYF; CDR3 DNA: TGTGCCTGGAGTGGGGGGCTAGCGCTAACCTACGAGCAGTACTTC
J gene: TRBJ1-1; D gene: TRBD1; V gene: TRBV29-1; clone size: NA; CDR3 protein: CSVGAGTGREKAFF; CDR3 DNA: TGCAGCGTAGGTGCCGGGACAGGGAGAGAGAAAGCTTTCTTT
J gene: TRBJ2-3; D gene: NA; V gene: TRBV20-1; clone size: NA; CDR3 protein: CSAIGGGRTDTQYF; CDR3 DNA: TGCAGTGCTATAGGTGGGGGCCGCACAGATACGCAGTATTTT
J gene: TRBJ1-1; D gene: TRBD1; V gene: TRBV7-9; clone size: NA; CDR3 protein: CASSWIRGDTEAFF; CDR3 DNA: TGTGCCAGCAGCTGGATCAGGGGGGACACTGAAGCTTTCTTT
J gene: TRBJ1-3; D gene: TRBD1; V gene: TRBV7-8; clone size: NA; CDR3 protein: CASSLWQGETIYF; CDR3 DNA: TGTGCCAGCAGCTTATGGCAGGGGGAGACCATATATTTT
J gene: TRBJ1-2; D gene: NA; V gene: TRBV29-1; clone size: NA; CDR3 protein: CSVEMGDTNYGYTF; CDR3 DNA: TGCAGCGTTGAAATGGGGGACACTAACTATGGCTACACCTTC
J gene: TRBJ2-7; D gene: TRBD2; V gene: TRBV5-1; clone size: NA; CDR3 protein: CASSLGLAGESSYEQYF; CDR3 DNA: TGCGCCAGCAGCCTGGGACTAGCGGGAGAGAGCTCCTACGAGCAGTACTTC
J gene: TRBJ2-6; D gene: NA; V gene: TRBV20-1; clone size: few; CDR3 protein: CSARERVSSSGANVLTF; CDR3 DNA: TGCAGTGCCCGAGAAAGGGTATCTTCCTCTGGGGCCAACGTCCTGACTTTC
J gene: TRBJ2-7; D gene: NA; V gene: TRBV15; clone size: NA; CDR3 protein: CATSRGGGPGSYEQYF; CDR3 DNA: TGTGCCACCAGCAGGGGAGGAGGGCCGGGCTCCTACGAGCAGTACTTC
J gene: TRBJ1-1; D gene: NA; V gene: TRBV5-1; clone size: NA; CDR3 protein: CASSLDGGRFMNTEAFF; CDR3 DNA: TGCGCCAGCAGCTTGGATGGGGGGAGGTTCATGAACACTGAAGCTTTCTTT
J gene: TRBJ1-1; D gene: NA; V gene: TRBV15; clone size: few; CDR3 protein: CATSPRGGFSNTEAFF; CDR3 DNA: TGTGCCACCAGCCCTCGAGGGGGGTTTAGCAACACTGAAGCTTTCTTT
J gene: TRBJ1-5; D gene: NA; V gene: TRBV7-8; clone size: many; CDR3 protein: CASIPGRYSSNQPQHF; CDR3 DNA: TGTGCCAGCATCCCCGGCCGGTACAGTAGCAATCAGCCCCAGCATTTT
J gene: TRBJ2-5; D gene: NA; V gene: TRBV20-1; clone size: many; CDR3 protein: CSARQGGGQETQYF; CDR3 DNA: TGCAGTGCCCGTCAGGGAGGGGGCCAAGAGACCCAGTACTTC
J gene: TRBJ1-2; D gene: TRBD1; V gene: TRBV5-1; clone size: few; CDR3 protein: CASSFETDRAAGYTF; CDR3 DNA: TGCGCCAGCAGCTTCGAAACGGACAGGGCGGCTGGCTACACCTTC
J gene: TRBJ1-2; D gene: TRBD1; V gene: TRBV6-5; clone size: NA; CDR3 protein: CASSPLQGARVPHGYTF; CDR3 DNA: TGTGCCAGCAGTCCCCTACAGGGGGCGAGGGTACCGCATGGCTACACCTTC
J gene: TRBJ1-4; D gene: TRBD1; V gene: TRBV11-3; clone size: few; CDR3 protein: CATKEGAGEKLFF; CDR3 DNA: TGTGCCACCAAAGAGGGGGCTGGTGAAAAACTGTTTTTT
J gene: TRBJ1-6; D gene: TRBD1; V gene: TRBV25-1; clone size: NA; CDR3 protein: CASSSTRGLNSPLHF; CDR3 DNA: TGTGCCAGCAGTTCCACGAGGGGGCTAAATTCACCCCTCCACTTT
J gene: TRBJ2-5; D gene: NA; V gene: TRBV7-6; clone size: many; CDR3 protein: CASSLPGSQETQYF; CDR3 DNA: TGTGCCAGCAGCTTACCAGGGTCGCAAGAGACCCAGTACTTC
J gene: TRBJ1-2; D gene: NA; V gene: TRBV24-1; clone size: few; CDR3 protein: CATSVGGTGRRGEYGYTF; CDR3 DNA: TGTGCCACCAGTGTTGGCGGAACGGGGCGGCGGGGGGAATATGGCTACACCTTC
J gene: TRBJ2-2; D gene: NA; V gene: TRBV7-2; clone size: NA; CDR3 protein: CASSRGGKNTGELFF; CDR3 DNA: TGTGCCAGCAGCCGTGGGGGAAAGAACACCGGGGAGCTGTTTTTT
J gene: TRBJ2-5; D gene: TRBD1; V gene: TRBV5-1; clone size: NA; CDR3 protein: CASSHSGQGQETQYF; CDR3 DNA: TGCGCCAGCAGCCATTCTGGACAGGGGCAAGAGACCCAGTACTTC
J gene: TRBJ1-5; D gene: NA; V gene: TRBV7-2; clone size: NA; CDR3 protein: CASSLNEGQPQHF; CDR3 DNA: TGTGCCAGCAGCTTAAATGAGGGGCAGCCCCAGCATTTT
J gene: TRBJ1-2; D gene: NA; V gene: TRBV29-1; clone size: many; CDR3 protein: CSADSGYTF; CDR3 DNA: TGCAGCGCCGACTCTGGCTACACCTTC
J gene: TRBJ1-4; D gene: NA; V gene: TRBV25-1; clone size: NA; CDR3 protein: CASIGDRGEKLFF; CDR3 DNA: TGCGCCAGCATCGGGGACCGCGGTGAAAAACTGTTTTTT
J gene: TRBJ1-6; D gene: NA; V gene: TRBV20-1; clone size: NA; CDR3 protein: CSAGDSPLHF; CDR3 DNA: TGCAGTGCGGGGGATTCACCCCTCCACTTT
J gene: TRBJ2-5; D gene: NA; V gene: TRBV9; clone size: NA; CDR3 protein: CASSARTVQETQYF; CDR3 DNA: TGTGCCAGCAGCGCGCGGACAGTCCAAGAGACCCAGTACTTC
J gene: TRBJ1-3; D gene: TRBD1; V gene: TRBV7-9; clone size: NA; CDR3 protein: CASSSTGGPPIYF; CDR3 DNA: TGTGCCAGCAGTTCCACAGGGGGACCTCCCATATATTTT
J gene: TRBJ1-3; D gene: NA; V gene: TRBV12-3/TRBV12-4; clone size: NA; CDR3 protein: CASMERPSGNTIYF; CDR3 DNA: TGTGCCAGCATGGAGAGACCCTCAGGAAACACCATATATTTT
J gene: TRBJ2-7; D gene: NA; V gene: TRBV3-1; clone size: NA; CDR3 protein: CASSQRQTGEQYF; CDR3 DNA: TGTGCCAGCAGCCAACGACAAACGGGGGAGCAGTACTTC
J gene: TRBJ2-5; D gene: TRBD2; V gene: TRBV20-1; clone size: few; CDR3 protein: CSAPPAKGGRGETQYF; CDR3 DNA: TGCAGTGCCCCCCCCGCGAAGGGCGGGAGAGGGGAGACCCAGTACTTC